This T cell receptor beta chain was recovered during a study of cytomegalovirus exposure and HLA in healthy donors. The study, taken as a whole, reports: From TCR beta sequences, most subjects' HLA-A and HLA-B alleles were reportedly predicted accurately.

Primers for the PCR totalled 60 Vbeta and 13 Jbeta. The repertoire was sequenced with immunoSEQ multiplex PCR; TCRdb's copy has only in-frame clones and lacks some. Among nearly 200,000 clones, 77% were seen once, and the ten largest hold 2% to 2.5%. Details on this clone: Its antigen is not known.

The CDR3 is made up of 14 amino acids. The ends were cut back, 11 bases at V and 0 bases at J, with 17 bases in the middle. CDR1 is SNHLY and CDR2 is FYNNEI in the germline V gene. This sequence originates from a woman in her 30s in good health and CMV-seropositive. The sequenced sample was PBMCs. This chain joins TRBV2 and TRBJ2-7, with D maybe TRBD2 (6 bases). The CDR3 sequence: CAEKAGLDSYEQYF. The CDR3, as DNA: TGTGCCGAAAAGGCGGGACTCGACTCCTACGAGCAGTACTTC.